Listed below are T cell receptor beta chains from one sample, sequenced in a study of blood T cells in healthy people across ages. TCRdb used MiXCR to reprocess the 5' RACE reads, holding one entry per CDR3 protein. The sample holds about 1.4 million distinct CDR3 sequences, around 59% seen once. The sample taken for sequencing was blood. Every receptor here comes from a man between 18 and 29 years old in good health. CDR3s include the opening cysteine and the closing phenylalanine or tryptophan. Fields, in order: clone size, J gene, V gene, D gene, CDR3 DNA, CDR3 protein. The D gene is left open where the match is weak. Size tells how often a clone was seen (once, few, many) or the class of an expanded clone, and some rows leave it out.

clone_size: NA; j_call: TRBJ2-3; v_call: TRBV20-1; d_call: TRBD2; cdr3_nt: TGCAGTGCTTCTAGCGGATCGGGCACAGATACGCAGTATTTT; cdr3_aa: CSASSGSGTDTQYF
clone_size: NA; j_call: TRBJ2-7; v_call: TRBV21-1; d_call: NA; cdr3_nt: TGTGCCAGCACAAACGTCCGCTACGAGCAGTACTTC; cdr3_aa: CASTNVRYEQYF
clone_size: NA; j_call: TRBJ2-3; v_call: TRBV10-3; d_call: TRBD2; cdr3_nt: TGTGCCATTACTAGCGCCCAAGGGTCAGATACGCAGTATTTT; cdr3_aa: CAITSAQGSDTQYF
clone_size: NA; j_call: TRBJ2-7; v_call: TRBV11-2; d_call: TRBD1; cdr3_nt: TGTGCCAGCAGTTCCCGACAGGGTGGTCCCTACGAGCAGTACTTC; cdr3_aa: CASSSRQGGPYEQYF
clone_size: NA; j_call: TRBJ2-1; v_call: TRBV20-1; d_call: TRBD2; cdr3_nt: TGCAGTGCTGATGGGGAAAAGTGGACTAGCGGGGGCTATGAGCAGTTCTTC; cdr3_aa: CSADGEKWTSGGYEQFF
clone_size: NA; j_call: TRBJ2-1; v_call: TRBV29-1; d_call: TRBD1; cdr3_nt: TGCAGCGTGAAACAGGGGAGTGCCTACAATGAGCAGTTCTTC; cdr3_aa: CSVKQGSAYNEQFF
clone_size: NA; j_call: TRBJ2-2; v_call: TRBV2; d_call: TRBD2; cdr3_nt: TGTGCCAGCAGTGAACGACTAGCGGGGCTGAACACCGGGGAGCTGTTTTTT; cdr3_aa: CASSERLAGLNTGELFF
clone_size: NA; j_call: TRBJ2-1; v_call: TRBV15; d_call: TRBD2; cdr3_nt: TGTGCCACCAGTCGGCTAGCGGGAGGGCATGAGCAGTTCTTC; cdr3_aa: CATSRLAGGHEQFF
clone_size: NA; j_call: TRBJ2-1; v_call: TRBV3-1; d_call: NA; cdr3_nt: TGTGCCAGCAGCCAACTAGCTTTCGATTCCTACAATGAGCAGTTCTTC; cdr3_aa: CASSQLAFDSYNEQFF
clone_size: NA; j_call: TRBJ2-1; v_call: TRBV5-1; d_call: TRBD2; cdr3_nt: TGCGCCAGCAGCTTGTTATGGGCTAGCGGGGGGTTCTTAAATGAGCAGTTCTTC; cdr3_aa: CASSLLWASGGFLNEQFF
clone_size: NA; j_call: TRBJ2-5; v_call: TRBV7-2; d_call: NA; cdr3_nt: TGTGCCAGCAGCTTAAGAGGGCTAAGTTTTGGGGAGACCCAGTACTTC; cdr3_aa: CASSLRGLSFGETQYF
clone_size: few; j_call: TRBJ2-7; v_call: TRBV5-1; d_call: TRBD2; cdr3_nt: TGCGCCAGCAGCCCAAGTAGCGGGGACACCTACGAGCAGTACTTC; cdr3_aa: CASSPSSGDTYEQYF
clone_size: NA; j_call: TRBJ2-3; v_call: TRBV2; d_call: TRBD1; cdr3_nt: TGTGCCAGCAGTGAACAGGGGGGCACAGATACGCAGTATTTT; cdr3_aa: CASSEQGGTDTQYF
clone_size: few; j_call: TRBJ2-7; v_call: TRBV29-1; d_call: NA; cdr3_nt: TGCAGCGTCCGAGGACAGAACTACGAGCAGTACTTC; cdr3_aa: CSVRGQNYEQYF
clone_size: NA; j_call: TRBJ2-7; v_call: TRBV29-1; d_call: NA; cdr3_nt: TGCAGCGTTTCGGAGGGGAACTACGAGCAGTACTTC; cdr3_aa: CSVSEGNYEQYF
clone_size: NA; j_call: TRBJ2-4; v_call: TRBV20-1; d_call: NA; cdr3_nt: TGCAGTGCCAGACCGGGAAGAAGAAACATTCAGTACTTC; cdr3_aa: CSARPGRRNIQYF
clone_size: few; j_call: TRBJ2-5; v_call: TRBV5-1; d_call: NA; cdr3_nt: TGCGCCAGCAGCTACCGGGGTACCGCGACAACCGACCAAGAGACCCAGTACTTC; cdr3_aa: CASSYRGTATTDQETQYF
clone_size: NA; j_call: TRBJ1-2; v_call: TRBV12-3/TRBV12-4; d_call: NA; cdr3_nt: TGTGCCAGCAGTCACCTACAGGGCCGCTACACCTTC; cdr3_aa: CASSHLQGRYTF
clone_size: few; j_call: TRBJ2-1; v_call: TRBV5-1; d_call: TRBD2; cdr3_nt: TGCGCCAGCACTCCCGGGACTAGCGGGCACAAATACAATGAGCAGTTCTTC; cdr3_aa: CASTPGTSGHKYNEQFF
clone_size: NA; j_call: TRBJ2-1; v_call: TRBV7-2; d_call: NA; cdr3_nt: TGTGCCAGCAACTTAGTTGGCTCCTACAATGAGCAGTTCTTC; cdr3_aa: CASNLVGSYNEQFF
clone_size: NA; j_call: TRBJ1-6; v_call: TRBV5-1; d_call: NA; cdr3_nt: TGCGCCAGCAGCTTCAGGGTTGAGAATTCACCCCTCCACTTT; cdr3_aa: CASSFRVENSPLHF
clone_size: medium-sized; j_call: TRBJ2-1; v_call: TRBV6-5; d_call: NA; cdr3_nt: TGTGCCAGCAGGATAAACAGTGACCCCAATGAGCAGTTCTTC; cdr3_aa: CASRINSDPNEQFF
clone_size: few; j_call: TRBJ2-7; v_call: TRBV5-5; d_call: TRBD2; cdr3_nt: TGTGCCAGCAGCGCCGGACTAGCGGGAGAATACGAGCAGTACTTC; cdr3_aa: CASSAGLAGEYEQYF
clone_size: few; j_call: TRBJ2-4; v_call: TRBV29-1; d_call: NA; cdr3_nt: TGCAGCGTTCCCGCAGGGAACATTCAGTACTTC; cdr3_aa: CSVPAGNIQYF
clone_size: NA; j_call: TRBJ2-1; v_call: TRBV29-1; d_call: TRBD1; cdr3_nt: TGCAGCGTTGTTGGGACAGGCAAGCTCTCCTACAATGAGCAGTTCTTC; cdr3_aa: CSVVGTGKLSYNEQFF
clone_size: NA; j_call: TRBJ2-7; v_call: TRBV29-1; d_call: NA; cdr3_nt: TGCAGCGTTCAAGAACACTACGAGCAGTACTTC; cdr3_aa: CSVQEHYEQYF
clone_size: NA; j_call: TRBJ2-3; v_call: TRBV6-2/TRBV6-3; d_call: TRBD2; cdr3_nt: TGTGCCATCAGGGCCCTAGCGGCTACCACAGATACGCAGTATTTT; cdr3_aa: CAIRALAATTDTQYF
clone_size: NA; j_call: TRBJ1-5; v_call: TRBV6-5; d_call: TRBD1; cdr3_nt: TGTGCCAGCAGGATGGACAGGGTAGGGCTTCAGCATTTT; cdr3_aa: CASRMDRVGLQHF
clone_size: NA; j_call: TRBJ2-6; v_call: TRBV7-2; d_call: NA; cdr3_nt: TGTGCCAGCAGCCGGAGGGGGGGCGAACCGTCTGGGGCCAACGTCCTGACTTTC; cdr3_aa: CASSRRGGEPSGANVLTF
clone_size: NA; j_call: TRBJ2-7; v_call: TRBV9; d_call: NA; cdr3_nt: TGTGCCAGCAGCCCCTGGGGGGGCGGCTACGAGCAGTACTTC; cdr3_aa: CASSPWGGGYEQYF
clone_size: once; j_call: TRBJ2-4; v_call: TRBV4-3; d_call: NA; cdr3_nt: TGCGCCGGCAGCCACGGAGGCTCAAACATTCAGTACTTC; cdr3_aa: CAGSHGGSNIQYF
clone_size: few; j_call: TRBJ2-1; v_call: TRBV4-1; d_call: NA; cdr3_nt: TGCGCCAGCAGCCAAAGGCCACAGGGCTATGAGCAGTTCTTC; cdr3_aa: CASSQRPQGYEQFF
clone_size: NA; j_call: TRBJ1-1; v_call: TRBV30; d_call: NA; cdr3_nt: TGTGCCTGGAGGACCTCCCCCCTGGGGGTCAACACTGAAGCTTTCTTT; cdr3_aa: CAWRTSPLGVNTEAFF
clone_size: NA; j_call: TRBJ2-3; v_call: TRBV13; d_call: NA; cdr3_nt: TGTGCCAGCAGCTCGGGCGCCAGGGATACGCAGTATTTT; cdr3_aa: CASSSGARDTQYF
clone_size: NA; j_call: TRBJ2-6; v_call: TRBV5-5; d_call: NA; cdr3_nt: TGTGCCAGCAGCCCCCTTCCGGGCCACTCTGGGGCCAACGTCCTGACTTTC; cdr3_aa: CASSPLPGHSGANVLTF
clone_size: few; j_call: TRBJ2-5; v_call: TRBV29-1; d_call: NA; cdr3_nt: TGCAGCGTTGTTTTGGGAGAGACCCAGTACTTC; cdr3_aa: CSVVLGETQYF
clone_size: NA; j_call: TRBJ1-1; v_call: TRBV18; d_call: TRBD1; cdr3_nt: TGTGCCAGCTCACCTACAGGGGCCTCGAACACTGAAGCTTTCTTT; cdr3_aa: CASSPTGASNTEAFF
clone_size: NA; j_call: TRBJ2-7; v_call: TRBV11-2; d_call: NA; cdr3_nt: TGTGCCAGCAGCTTAGGTCTCAGGGGCCGCTCCTACGAGCAGTACTTC; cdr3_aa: CASSLGLRGRSYEQYF
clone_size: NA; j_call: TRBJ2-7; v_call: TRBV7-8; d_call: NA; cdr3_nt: TGTGCCAGCAGCTTAGACCCCAGGGTGGCCGAGCAGTACTTC; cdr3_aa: CASSLDPRVAEQYF
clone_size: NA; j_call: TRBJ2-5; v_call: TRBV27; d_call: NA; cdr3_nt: TGTGCCAGCAGTTTCCGGCCCCCGAGTGAACAAGAGACCCAGTACTTC; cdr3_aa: CASSFRPPSEQETQYF
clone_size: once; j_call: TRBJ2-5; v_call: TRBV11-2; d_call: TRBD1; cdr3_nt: TGTGCCAGCAGCCTGTGGACCTTATCAGGGGGGACCCAGTACTTC; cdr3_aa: CASSLWTLSGGTQYF
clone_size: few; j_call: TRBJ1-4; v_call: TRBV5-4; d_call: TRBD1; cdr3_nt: TGTGCCAGCAGTTCGACAGGGATAAATGAAAAACTGTTTTTT; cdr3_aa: CASSSTGINEKLFF
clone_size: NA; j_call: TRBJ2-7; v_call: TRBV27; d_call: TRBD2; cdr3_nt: TGTGCCAGCAGTTTATATTCCCTAGCGGACTCCTACAATGAGCAGTACTTC; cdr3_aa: CASSLYSLADSYNEQYF
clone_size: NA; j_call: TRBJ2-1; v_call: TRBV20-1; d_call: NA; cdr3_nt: TGCAGTGCTAGAGATCGGGGGCGAGCATCTGGTTGGGAGCAGTTCTTC; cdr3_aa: CSARDRGRASGWEQFF
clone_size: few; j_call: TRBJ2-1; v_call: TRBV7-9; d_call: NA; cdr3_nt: TGTGCCAGCAGCTTAGTAGCAGGGAAGGCTGAGCAGTTCTTC; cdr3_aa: CASSLVAGKAEQFF
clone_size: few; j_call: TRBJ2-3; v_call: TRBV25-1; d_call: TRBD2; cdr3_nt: TGTGCCAGCAGCCCTAAGACTAGCGCGGATACGCAGTATTTT; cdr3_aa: CASSPKTSADTQYF
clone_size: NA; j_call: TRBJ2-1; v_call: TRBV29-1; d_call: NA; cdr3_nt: TGCAGCGTTGAAATGTACGGAATCAATGAGCAGTTCTTC; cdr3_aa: CSVEMYGINEQFF
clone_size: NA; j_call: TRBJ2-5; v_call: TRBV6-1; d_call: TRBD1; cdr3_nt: TGTGCCAGCAGTGAAGCGGGACAGATCGAGACCCAGTACTTC; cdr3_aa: CASSEAGQIETQYF
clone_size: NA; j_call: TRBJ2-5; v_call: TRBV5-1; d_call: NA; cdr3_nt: TGCGCCAGCAGCACACGGACTGTTGGAGAGACCCAGTACTTC; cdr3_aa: CASSTRTVGETQYF
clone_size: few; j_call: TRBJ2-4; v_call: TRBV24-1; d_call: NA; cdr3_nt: TGTGCCACCAGTGATTTTCGACGGGGAGGAATTCAGTACTTC; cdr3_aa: CATSDFRRGGIQYF
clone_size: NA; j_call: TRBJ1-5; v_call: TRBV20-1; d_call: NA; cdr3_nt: TGCAGTGCTAGAGGTGGCAGTTGGCAGCCCCAGCATTTT; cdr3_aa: CSARGGSWQPQHF
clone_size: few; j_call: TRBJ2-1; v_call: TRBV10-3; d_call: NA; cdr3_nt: TGTGCCATCAGTGGAGGCGGCAATGAGCAGTTCTTC; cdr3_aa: CAISGGGNEQFF
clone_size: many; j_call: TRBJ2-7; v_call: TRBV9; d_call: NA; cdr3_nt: TGTGCCAGCAGCGTAGATGGGACTCGGTTCTACGAGCAGTACTTC; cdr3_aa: CASSVDGTRFYEQYF
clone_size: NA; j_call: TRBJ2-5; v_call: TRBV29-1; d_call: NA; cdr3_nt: TGCAGCGTTGAAGGGTCGTTTACAGGGTTGACAGAGACCCAGTACTTC; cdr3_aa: CSVEGSFTGLTETQYF
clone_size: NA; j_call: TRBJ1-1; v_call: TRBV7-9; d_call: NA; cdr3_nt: TGTGCCAGCAGCTTCCCTGGGTCAGCTTTGAACACTGAAGCTTTCTTT; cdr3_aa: CASSFPGSALNTEAFF
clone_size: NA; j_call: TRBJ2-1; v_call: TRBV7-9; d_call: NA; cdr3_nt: TGTGCCAGCAGCTCTCCATGGGCCCGAAGCCCCAATGAGCAGTTCTTC; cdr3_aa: CASSSPWARSPNEQFF
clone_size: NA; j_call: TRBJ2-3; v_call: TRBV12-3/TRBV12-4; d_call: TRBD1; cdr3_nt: TGTGCCTGCAGTCTTAGACAGGGGCCATTATCCAATACGCAGTATTTT; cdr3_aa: CACSLRQGPLSNTQYF
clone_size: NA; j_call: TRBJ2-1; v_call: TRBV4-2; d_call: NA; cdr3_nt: TGTGTCAGCAGCCAAGACGTCGCCTCTCAAAATGAGCAGTTCTTC; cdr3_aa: CVSSQDVASQNEQFF
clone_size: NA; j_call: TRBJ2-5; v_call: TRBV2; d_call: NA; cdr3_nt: TGTGCCAGCAGTGCGGGCAGTCCCCAAGAGACCCAGTACTTC; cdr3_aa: CASSAGSPQETQYF